The rows below give T cell receptor beta chains drawn from one sample of a study of control samples from healthy donors and cancer patients. Assay: immunoSEQ multiplex PCR; the TCRdb copy retains only in-frame clones and omits some. The repertoire holds 150,000 to 200,000 clones, with 85% to 95% as singletons. Material for sequencing was blood. The receptor source for this set is a woman aged 55-69 years in good health. Each CDR3 is given with its conserved first and last residue. D genes are given only for firm matches. Part of the rows lack a size; the others show once, few, many or a class for expanded clones.

V gene	clone size	D gene	J gene	CDR3 DNA	CDR3 protein
TRBV19	.	.	TRBJ1-1	TGTGCCAGTAGTATGGGCACGAACACTGAAGCTTTCTTT	CASSMGTNTEAFF
TRBV5-1	once	TRBD1	TRBJ1-4	TGCGCCAGCAGCTCCACAGGGGGTTATGAAAAACTGTTTTTT	CASSSTGGYEKLFF
TRBV18	.	.	TRBJ1-1	TGTGCCAGCTCACTTGGTGACCGCACTGAAGCTTTCTTT	CASSLGDRTEAFF
TRBV7-9	.	.	TRBJ1-1	TGTGCCAGCAGCTCAGGATGGGGAAGGAACACTGAAGCTTTCTTT	CASSSGWGRNTEAFF
TRBV5-1	.	.	TRBJ1-3	TGCGCCAGCAGCCCGGGGGGGCAACGAGGAAACACCATATATTTT	CASSPGGQRGNTIYF
TRBV7-8	.	TRBD1	TRBJ1-1	TGTGCCAGCAGCCGGGACAGGGCAGGGGAAGCTTTCTTT	CASSRDRAGEAFF
TRBV5-1	.	TRBD1	TRBJ1-3	TGCGCCAGCAGCCCTCAGGGGGCGGGAAACACCATATATTTT	CASSPQGAGNTIYF
TRBV2	.	.	TRBJ1-6	TGTGCCAGCAGTGAAGGGACAGCAGGATTTTCACCCCTCCACTTT	CASSEGTAGFSPLHF
TRBV5-4	.	.	TRBJ1-6	TGTGCCAGCAGCTTCGGGGGTGGCTCCTATAATTCACCCCTCCACTTT	CASSFGGGSYNSPLHF
TRBV30	.	.	TRBJ2-2	TGTGCCTGGAAAAGGGACACCTCGAACACCGGGGAGCTGTTTTTT	CAWKRDTSNTGELFF
TRBV28	.	.	TRBJ2-3	TGTGCCAGCACTCGGACCACAGATACGCAGTATTTT	CASTRTTDTQYF
TRBV5-1	.	TRBD1	TRBJ2-5	TGCGCCAGCAGCACCAGACAGGGTTTATGGGAGACCCAGTACTTC	CASSTRQGLWETQYF
TRBV6-2/TRBV6-3	.	.	TRBJ1-3	TGTGCCAGCAGCCCGTTGGCGGTCGGAAACACCATATATTTT	CASSPLAVGNTIYF
TRBV12-3/TRBV12-4	.	.	TRBJ2-2	TGTGCCAGCAGTTTCGTCGACACCGGGGAGCTGTTTTTT	CASSFVDTGELFF
TRBV5-6	.	.	TRBJ1-5	TGTGCCAGCAGCTTCAGTAGCCAAAATCAGCCCCAGCATTTT	CASSFSSQNQPQHF
TRBV6-6	.	.	TRBJ1-3	TGTGCCAGTGCTTTACCCCTGGGGGACACCATATATTTT	CASALPLGDTIYF
TRBV7-9	.	.	TRBJ1-2	TGTGCCAGCAGCCACTCCTCCCCGGGACGGATCTATGGCTACACCTTC	CASSHSSPGRIYGYTF
TRBV7-2	.	TRBD1	TRBJ1-2	TGTGCCAGCAGCTTATTCGCAGACAGGGAAAGTGGCTACACCTTC	CASSLFADRESGYTF
TRBV27	.	TRBD2	TRBJ2-5	TGTGCCAGCAGTTGGCGACTAGCGGGGGACGGAGCGACCCAGTACTTC	CASSWRLAGDGATQYF
TRBV5-4	.	.	TRBJ1-1	TGTGCCAGCAGAACCCCGACGGAGAACACTGAAGCTTTCTTT	CASRTPTENTEAFF
TRBV9	.	.	TRBJ1-3	TGTGCCAGCAGCGTAGCGGCAGGGAGTGGAAACACCATATATTTT	CASSVAAGSGNTIYF
TRBV5-5	once	.	TRBJ1-1	TGTGCCAGCAGCTTGCAGGTCCGCACTGAAGCTTTCTTT	CASSLQVRTEAFF
TRBV5-1	.	TRBD1	TRBJ1-1	TGCGCCAGCAGCCGTTGGACAGGGGCGGGGAACACTGAAGCTTTCTTT	CASSRWTGAGNTEAFF
TRBV29-1	.	.	TRBJ2-7	TGCAGCGTTGTGGCAGGATCCTACGAGCAGTACTTC	CSVVAGSYEQYF
TRBV29-1	.	.	TRBJ2-1	TGCAGCGTTGAAACTAGGCCCTACAATGAGCAGTTCTTC	CSVETRPYNEQFF
TRBV2	.	.	TRBJ2-7	TGTGCCAAAGGACTCCTTCCCTACGAGCAGTACTTC	CAKGLLPYEQYF
TRBV6-2/TRBV6-3	.	.	TRBJ2-1	TGTGCCAGCAGCCTAACCGGGTACGTGGCCTACAATGAGCAGTTCTTC	CASSLTGYVAYNEQFF
TRBV5-1	.	TRBD1	TRBJ1-2	TGCGCCAGCAGCGGAACGGGACAGGGTTTTGGCTACACCTTC	CASSGTGQGFGYTF
TRBV12-3/TRBV12-4	.	.	TRBJ1-2	TGTGCCAGCAGTTTCCCAGGGATAAGCAGCTACACCTTC	CASSFPGISSYTF
TRBV9	.	.	TRBJ2-7	TGTGCCAGCAGCCCCGGGGGGCAGTCTTTCAACGAGCAGTACTTC	CASSPGGQSFNEQYF
TRBV7-7	once	TRBD2	TRBJ2-5	TGTGCCAGCAGCTTATCGCCGGGGGGAGTAGAGACCCAGTACTTC	CASSLSPGGVETQYF
TRBV6-6	.	.	TRBJ1-2	TGTGCCGGCAGGGTTTCTAACTATGGCTACACCTTC	CAGRVSNYGYTF
TRBV29-1	.	.	TRBJ1-2	TGCAGCGTTGTGCACGGAGCTAACTATGGCTACACCTTC	CSVVHGANYGYTF
TRBV7-7	.	TRBD2	TRBJ2-5	TGTGCCAGCAGCATAACTAGCGGGGTTTACCAAGAGACCCAGTACTTC	CASSITSGVYQETQYF
TRBV19	.	.	TRBJ2-1	TGTGCCAGTAGTAAAGGGGGGGCCTTCTACAATGAGCAGTTCTTC	CASSKGGAFYNEQFF
TRBV5-1	.	TRBD2	TRBJ2-1	TGCGCCAGCAGCTCTTCCGGGACTAGGCCGGGTGAGCAGTTCTTC	CASSSSGTRPGEQFF
TRBV6-5	.	.	TRBJ1-5	TGTGCCAGCAGGAGAGACAGCTCTAATCAACCCCAGCATTTT	CASRRDSSNQPQHF
TRBV7-8	.	.	TRBJ1-2	TGTGCCAGCAGCTTAGATTCCCGGGACGCTTACCTAGGCTATGGCTACACCTTC	CASSLDSRDAYLGYGYTF
TRBV7-2	.	.	TRBJ1-2	TGTGCCAGCAGCTTAGCACAACAGAGAAACTATGGCTACACCTTC	CASSLAQQRNYGYTF
TRBV6-5	.	TRBD1	TRBJ1-6	TGTGCCAGCTCAAGCCGGGACAGCGATTCACCCCTCCACTTT	CASSSRDSDSPLHF
TRBV27	.	TRBD1	TRBJ1-5	TGTGCCAGCAGTTCTTCCGGGACAGGGTGGAATCAGCCCCAGCATTTT	CASSSSGTGWNQPQHF
TRBV6-5	.	.	TRBJ2-3	TGTGCCAGCAGTTACTACAGTGCTAAGACAGATACGCAGTATTTT	CASSYYSAKTDTQYF
TRBV5-5	.	TRBD1	TRBJ2-2	TGTGCCAGCAGAGTTACCGGGACAGGGGTGAACACCGGGGAGCTGTTTTTT	CASRVTGTGVNTGELFF
TRBV7-2	.	TRBD2	TRBJ2-5	TGTGCCAGCAGCTTGGGACTAGCGGTACAAGAGACCCAGTACTTC	CASSLGLAVQETQYF